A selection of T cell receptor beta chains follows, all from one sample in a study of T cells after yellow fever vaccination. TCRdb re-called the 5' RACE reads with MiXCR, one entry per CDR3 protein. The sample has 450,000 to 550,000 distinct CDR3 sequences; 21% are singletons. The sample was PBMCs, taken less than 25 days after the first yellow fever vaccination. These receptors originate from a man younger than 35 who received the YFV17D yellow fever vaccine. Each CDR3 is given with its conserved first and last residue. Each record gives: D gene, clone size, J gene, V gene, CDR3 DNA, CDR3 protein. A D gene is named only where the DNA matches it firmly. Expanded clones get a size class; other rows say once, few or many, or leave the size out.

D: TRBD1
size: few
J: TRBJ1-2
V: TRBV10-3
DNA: TGTGCCATCAGCCCGGACAGGGCGGGTGGCTACACCTTC
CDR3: CAISPDRAGGYTF

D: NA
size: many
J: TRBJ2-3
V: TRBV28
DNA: TGTGCCAGCAGTTCCCCCGGGACACTGAGCACAGATACGCAGTATTTT
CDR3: CASSSPGTLSTDTQYF

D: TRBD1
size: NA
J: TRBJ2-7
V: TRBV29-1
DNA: TGCAGCGCTACCCGGGACAGGGGCTCCTACGAGCAGTACTTC
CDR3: CSATRDRGSYEQYF

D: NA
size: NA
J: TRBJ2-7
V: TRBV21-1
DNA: TGTGCCAGCAGCGACCCGGGGACTTTCACCTACGAGCAGTACTTC
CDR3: CASSDPGTFTYEQYF

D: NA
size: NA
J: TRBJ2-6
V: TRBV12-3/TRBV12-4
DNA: TGTGCCAGCACCCTGGGCCCCCACTCCGGGGCCAACGTCCTGACTTTC
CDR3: CASTLGPHSGANVLTF

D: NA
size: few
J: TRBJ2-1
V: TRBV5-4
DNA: TGTGCCAGCAGCTTGTGGGATTCCGAGCAGTTCTTC
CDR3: CASSLWDSEQFF

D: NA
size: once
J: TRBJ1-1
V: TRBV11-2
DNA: TGTGCCAGCAGCTTCCTCTCGGGGGACACTGAAGCTTTCTTT
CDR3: CASSFLSGDTEAFF

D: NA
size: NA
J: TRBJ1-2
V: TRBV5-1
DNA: TGCGCCAGCAGCTTTAGTCCTAACTATGGCTACACCTTC
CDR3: CASSFSPNYGYTF

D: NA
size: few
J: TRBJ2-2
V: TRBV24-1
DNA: TGTGCCACCAGTGTTGGGTGGCAGGAATGGCGAACCGGGGAGCTGTTTTTT
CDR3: CATSVGWQEWRTGELFF

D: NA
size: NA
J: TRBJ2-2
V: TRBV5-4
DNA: TGTGCCAGCAGCCCTGGAGGCAGGGTGGCGGGAACCGGGGAGCTGTTTTTT
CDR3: CASSPGGRVAGTGELFF

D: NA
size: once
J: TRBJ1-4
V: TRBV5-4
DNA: TGTGCCAGCAGCAGCCAGGCTAATGAAAAACTGTTTTTT
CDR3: CASSSQANEKLFF

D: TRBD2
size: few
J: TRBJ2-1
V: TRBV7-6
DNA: TGTGCCAGCAGCCCCGGGACTAGCGGGACTTACAATGAGCAGTTCTTC
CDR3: CASSPGTSGTYNEQFF

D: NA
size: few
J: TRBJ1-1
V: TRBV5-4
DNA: TGTGCCAGCAGGATGAGGGATGCGGATGAAGCTTTCTTT
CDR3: CASRMRDADEAFF

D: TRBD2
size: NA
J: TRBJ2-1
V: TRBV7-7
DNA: TGTGCTAGCAGACCGACTAGCGGGGCTAGTGAGCAGTTCTTC
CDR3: CASRPTSGASEQFF

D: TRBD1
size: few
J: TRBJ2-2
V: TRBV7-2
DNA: TGTGCCAGCAGCTTGACAGGGCCGAACACCGGGGAGCTGTTTTTT
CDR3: CASSLTGPNTGELFF

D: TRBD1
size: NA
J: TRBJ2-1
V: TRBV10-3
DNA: TGTGCCACGGCGCCCAGGGGGAATGAGCAGTTCTTC
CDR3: CATAPRGNEQFF

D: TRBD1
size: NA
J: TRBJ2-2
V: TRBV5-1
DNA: TGCGCCAGCAGCGTGGGGACAGCGAACACCGGGGAGCTGTTTTTT
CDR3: CASSVGTANTGELFF

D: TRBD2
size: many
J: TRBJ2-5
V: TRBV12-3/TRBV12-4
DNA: TGTGCCAGCAAAACGACTAGCGGGGGAAGAGAGACCCAGTACTTC
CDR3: CASKTTSGGRETQYF

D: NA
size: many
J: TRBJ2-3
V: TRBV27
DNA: TGTGCCAGCAGTTCCGCCTCGTCAGATACGCAGTATTTT
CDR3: CASSSASSDTQYF

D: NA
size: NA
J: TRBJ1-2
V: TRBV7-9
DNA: TGTGCCAGCAGCGCCCAGGGTGGTAGGAACTATGGCTACACCTTC
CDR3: CASSAQGGRNYGYTF

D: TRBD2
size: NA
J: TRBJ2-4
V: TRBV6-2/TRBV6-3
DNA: TGTGCCAGCAGCCACGGGAGGGGCTTTGACAAAAACATTCAGTACTTC
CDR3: CASSHGRGFDKNIQYF

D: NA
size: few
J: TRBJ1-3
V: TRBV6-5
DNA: TGTGCCAGCAGTTATGGGGCGTCGTCCTTTTGGGGAGACACCATATATTTT
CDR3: CASSYGASSFWGDTIYF

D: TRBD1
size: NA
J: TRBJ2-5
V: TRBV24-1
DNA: TGTGCCACCAGTGACGCACAGGGGGCAGGGGAGACCCAGTACTTC
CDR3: CATSDAQGAGETQYF

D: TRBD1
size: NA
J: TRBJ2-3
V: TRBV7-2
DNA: TGTGCCAGCAGCTTAAGGACAGGGTCTAGCACAGATACGCAGTATTTT
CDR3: CASSLRTGSSTDTQYF

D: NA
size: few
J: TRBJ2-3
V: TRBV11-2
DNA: TGTGCCAGCAGCTTAAGTCGGTCAGATACGCAGTATTTT
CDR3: CASSLSRSDTQYF

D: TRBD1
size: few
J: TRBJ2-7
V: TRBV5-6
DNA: TGTGCCAGCAGCTCGGACAGGGAACGGTTTGACGAGCAGTACTTC
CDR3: CASSSDRERFDEQYF

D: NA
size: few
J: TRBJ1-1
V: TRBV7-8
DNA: TGTGCCAGCAGCCCGCTCGGACCGAACACTGAAGCTTTCTTT
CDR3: CASSPLGPNTEAFF

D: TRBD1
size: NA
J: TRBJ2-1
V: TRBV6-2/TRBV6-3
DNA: TGTGCCAGCAGTCGACCGGGACAGGGCTACAATGAGCAGTTCTTC
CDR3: CASSRPGQGYNEQFF

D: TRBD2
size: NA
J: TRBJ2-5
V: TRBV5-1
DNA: TGCGCCAGCAGCTTGGCTCCGGGACTAGCGGAAGAGACCCAGTACTTC
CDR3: CASSLAPGLAEETQYF

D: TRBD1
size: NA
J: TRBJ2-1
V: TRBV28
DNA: TGTGCCAGCAGCCTTCCGGGACAGGGGAACAATGAGCAGTTCTTC
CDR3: CASSLPGQGNNEQFF

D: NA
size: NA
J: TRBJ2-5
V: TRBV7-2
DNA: TGTGCCAGCAGCTGGGGGGCCAAGGAGACCCAGTACTTC
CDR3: CASSWGAKETQYF

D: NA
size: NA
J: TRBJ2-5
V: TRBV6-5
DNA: TGTGCCAGCAGTTACGGCAGGGTCGAAATTGAGGAGACCCAGTACTTC
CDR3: CASSYGRVEIEETQYF

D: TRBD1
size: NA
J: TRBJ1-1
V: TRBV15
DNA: TGTGCCACCAGCAGACCCGGGACAGGCCCGTTAAACACTGAAGCTTTCTTT
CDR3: CATSRPGTGPLNTEAFF

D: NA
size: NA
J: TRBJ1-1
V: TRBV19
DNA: TGTGCCAGTACCCCCTGGGCAGGAGGGAACACTGAAGCTTTCTTT
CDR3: CASTPWAGGNTEAFF

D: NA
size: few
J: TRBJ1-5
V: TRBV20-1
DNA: TGCAGTGCGGGACGTAGTAGCAATCAGCCCCAGCATTTT
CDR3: CSAGRSSNQPQHF

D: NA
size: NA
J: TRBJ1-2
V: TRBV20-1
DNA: TGCAGTGCTAGAGCCAGAAACTATGGCTACACCTTC
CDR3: CSARARNYGYTF

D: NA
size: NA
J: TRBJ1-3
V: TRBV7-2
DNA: TGTGCCAGCAGCAGCGACAGGCAAAACACCATATATTTT
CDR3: CASSSDRQNTIYF

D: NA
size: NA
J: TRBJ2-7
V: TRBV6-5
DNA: TGTGCCAGCAGTTACGTACGGCAGGGGACCGAGCAGTACTTC
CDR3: CASSYVRQGTEQYF

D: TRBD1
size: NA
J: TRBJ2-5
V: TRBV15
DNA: TGTGCCACCAGGAATGGTGGATCCAGGGGGCAAGAGACCCAGTACTTC
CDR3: CATRNGGSRGQETQYF

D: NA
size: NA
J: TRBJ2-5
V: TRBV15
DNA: TGTGCCACCAGCAGAGGGAGGGCCCAGTACTTC
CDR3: CATSRGRAQYF

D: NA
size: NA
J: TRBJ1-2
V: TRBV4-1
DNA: TGCGCCAGCAGCCAATTTCGGGGGGCCGATGGCTACACCTTC
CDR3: CASSQFRGADGYTF

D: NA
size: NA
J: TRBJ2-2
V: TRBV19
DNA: TGTGCCGTACGGATCGGGACATGGAGGACCGGGGAGCTGTTTTTT
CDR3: CAVRIGTWRTGELFF

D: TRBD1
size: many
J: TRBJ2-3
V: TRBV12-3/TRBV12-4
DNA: TGTGCCAGCAGTCAGGGGGCCGCGTTAAGCACAGATACGCAGTATTTT
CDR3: CASSQGAALSTDTQYF

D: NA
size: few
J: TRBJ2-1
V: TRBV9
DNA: TGTGCCAGCAGCGTAGCGGGGGCCGGCGATGAGCAGTTCTTC
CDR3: CASSVAGAGDEQFF

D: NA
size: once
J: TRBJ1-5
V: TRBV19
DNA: TGTGCCAGTAGTTATCAGGGGCTGGGCAATCAGCCCCAGCATTTT
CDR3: CASSYQGLGNQPQHF

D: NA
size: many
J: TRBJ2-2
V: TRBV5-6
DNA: TGTGCCAGCAGTCTTTACGGGGAGCTGTTTTTT
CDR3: CASSLYGELFF

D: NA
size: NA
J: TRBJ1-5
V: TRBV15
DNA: TGTGCCACCAGCAGAGATCCCGGGGCCAGGAGCAATCAGCCCCAGCATTTT
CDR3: CATSRDPGARSNQPQHF

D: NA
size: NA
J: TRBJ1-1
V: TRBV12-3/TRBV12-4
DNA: TGTGCCAGCAAGGAGCAGGGTTTCAACACTGAAGCTTTCTTT
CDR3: CASKEQGFNTEAFF

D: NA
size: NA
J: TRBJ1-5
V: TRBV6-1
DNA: TGTGCCAGCAGAGGTCCCTGGAATCAGCCCCAGCATTTT
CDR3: CASRGPWNQPQHF

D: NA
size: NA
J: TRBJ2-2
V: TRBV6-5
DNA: TGTGCCAGCAGTTACTCTTTCAGGGATGGCGGGGAGCTGTTTTTT
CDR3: CASSYSFRDGGELFF